The 14 T cell receptor beta chains in this list originate from one sample, sequenced in a study of cytomegalovirus exposure and HLA in healthy donors. A multiplex PCR was run with 60 Vbeta primers and 13 Jbeta primers. The method was immunoSEQ multiplex PCR; TCRdb's version includes in-frame clones alone and lacks a portion of them. Of 150,000 to 200,000 clones listed, approximately 71% are singletons. Sequencing input: PBMCs. These receptors were obtained from a man over 45 in good health and CMV-seronegative.

V gene TRBV19 combines with J gene TRBJ1-2; 9 nucleotides line up with TRBD1. Trimming at V came to 4 bases and at J to 0 bases, leaving 15 bases not matched to a gene. CDR1 and CDR2 (germline): LNHDA, SQIVND (reference sequence). The CDR3 length is 19 residues. CDR3 DNA sequence: TGTGCCAGTAGTAACCTAAGGGGACAGGGAGAGCGGTCTAACTATGGCTACACCTTC. Encoded protein: CASSNLRGQGERSNYGYTF. Full variable domain (rest looked up from reference TRBV19 and TRBJ1-2): DGGITQSPKYLFRKEGQNVTLSCEQNLNHDAMYWYRQDPGQGLRLIYYSQIVNDFQKGDIAEGYSVSREKKESFPLTVTSAQKNPTAFYLCASSNLRGQGERSNYGYTFGSGTRLTVV.

The chain joins TRBV5-8 to TRBJ1-6, with a tentative D call TRBD1 (6 bases). Trimming took off 4 bases at V and 14 bases at J, with 25 bases between the two ends. The germline CDR1 and CDR2 sequences are SGHTS and YDEGEE. The CDR3 covers 16 residues. The CDR3 DNA is TGTGCCAGCAGCAAAGGAGGTGGGACAACGATTCTGACCCTCCACTTT. It codes for CASSKGGGTTILTLHF.

With regard to this clone: Distinct nucleotide sequences in the sample also encode this CDR3. The genes are TRBV7-6 and TRBJ2-7; TRBD1 matches at 8 bases. V lost 5 bases to trimming and J lost 2 bases; unmatched junction nucleotides: 5. Germline assignment: CDR1 SGHVS and CDR2 FNYEAQ. The CDR3 is 14 residues long. The CDR3 here is CASSATGGPYEQYF. In nucleotides, the CDR3 is TGTGCCAGCAGCGCCACAGGGGGGCCCTACGAGCAGTACTTC.

V usage is TRBV7-2 and J usage is TRBJ1-6, with D perhaps matching TRBD1 (5 bases). V lost 0 bases and J 9 bases, leaving 9 bases between the germline ends. CDR1 and CDR2 from the germline V gene are SGHTA and FQGNSA. The CDR3 runs to 14 residues. CDR3: CASSLALGGSPLHF. CDR3 bases: TGTGCCAGCAGCTTAGCGCTGGGGGGTTCACCCCTCCACTTT.

The rearrangement joins TRBV19 to TRBJ1-6, with 7 bases matching TRBD1. This CDR3 contains 15 residues. After removal of 6 bases from V and 8 bases from J, the junction contained 10 bases not matched to a gene. Germline CDR1 is LNHDA and CDR2 is SQIVND (reference sequence). The CDR3 bases are TGTGCCAGTAGGCGAGGGGGCACTTCGGATTCACCCCTCCACTTT. Protein: CASRRGGTSDSPLHF. Drawing the rest from reference TRBV19 and TRBJ1-6, the complete variable domain is DGGITQSPKYLFRKEGQNVTLSCEQNLNHDAMYWYRQDPGQGLRLIYYSQIVNDFQKGDIAEGYSVSREKKESFPLTVTSAQKNPTAFYLCASRRGGTSDSPLHFGNGTRLTVT.

This chain joins TRBV10-1 and TRBJ1-1; D is perhaps TRBD1 (6 bases). This CDR3 region has 13 residues. The germline gives CDR1 WNHNN, CDR2 SYGVQD (reference sequence). Trimming shortened V by 7 bases and J by 2 bases, and 11 bases separated the two germline ends. In DNA, the CDR3 is TGCGCCAGCAACTCGGACAGTAACACTGAAGCTTTCTTT. Protein product: CASNSDSNTEAFF.

CDR3: CASSQIEGADIQYF. CDR3 nucleotides: TGCGCCAGCAGCCAAATAGAGGGGGCGGACATTCAGTACTTC. The gene calls are TRBV4-1 and TRBJ2-4; 7 bases map to TRBD1. The length of the CDR3 is 14 residues. Trimming at V came to 2 bases and at J to 8 bases, leaving 6 bases not matched to a gene. Germline assignment: CDR1 MGHRA and CDR2 YSYEKL.

This chain's CDR3 is CASSLGTGVWNTEAFF. The DNA of the CDR3 is TGTGCCAGCAGTTTAGGGACAGGGGTCTGGAACACTGAAGCTTTCTTT. The chain combines TRBV27 with TRBJ1-1, with TRBD1 matching 10 bases. Germline V lookup: CDR1 MNHEY, CDR2 SMNVEV (reference sequence). V shed 2 bases and J 1 base; nucleotides not matched to a gene: 4. This CDR3 is built from 16 residues.

This clone was detected once. This chain uses TRBV6-5 with TRBJ1-6; D call uncertain. The CDR3 runs to 14 residues. Germline V gene data show CDR1 as MNHEY and CDR2 as SVGAGI. Trimming shortened V by 7 bases and J by 5 bases, and 12 bases separated the two germline ends. The CDR3 nucleotides are TGTGCCAGCACTGAGGGAGGGAATAATTCACCCCTCCACTTT. Translated, it gives CASTEGGNNSPLHF.

The rearrangement links TRBV7-9 to TRBJ1-3; a weak D match, TRBD1 (6 bases). Trimming left V 4 bases short and J 3 bases short, with 13 bases between. This CDR3 has 15 amino acids. The germline gives CDR1 SEHNR, CDR2 FQNEAQ (reference sequence). Here the CDR3 reads CASSSTTGFGNTIYF. The CDR3 DNA sequence: TGTGCCAGCAGCTCTACCACAGGGTTTGGAAACACCATATATTTT.

J is TRBJ2-1 and V is TRBV19, with TRBD2 matching over 9 bases. Per germline, CDR1 LNHDA and CDR2 SQIVND (reference sequence). The CDR3 runs to 15 residues. Trimming took 2 bases from V and 7 from J; bases not matched to a gene: 6. The CDR3, as DNA: TGTGCCAGTAGTATAAGTAGCGGGGGCCCTAATGAGCAGTTCTTC. Translation gives CASSISSGGPNEQFF.

This clone has just a few counts. The rearrangement links TRBV6-6 to TRBJ2-7; possibly TRBD2 for D (6 bases). Germline CDR1 is MNHNY and CDR2 is SVGAGI (reference sequence). V was clipped by 7 bases and J by 2 bases, with 21 bases between them. The CDR3 is 16 amino acids. Here the CDR3 DNA reads TGTGCCAGCACCCTAAAAGGAGGGGTTGTTCCCTACGAGCAGTACTTC. Protein product: CASTLKGGVVPYEQYF.

The chain couples TRBV19 to TRBJ1-2; 7 nucleotides line up with TRBD1. Germline loops: CDR1 LNHDA, CDR2 SQIVND (reference sequence). V lost 7 bases to trimming and J lost 5 bases; unmatched junction nucleotides: 13. The CDR3 is made up of 15 amino acids. Here the CDR3 reads CASTTQIRGEYGYTF. The CDR3 DNA follows: TGTGCCAGTACCACCCAGATCAGGGGGGAATATGGCTACACCTTC.

V usage is TRBV5-6 and J usage is TRBJ2-4; D is unresolved. Germline values: CDR1 SGHDT, CDR2 YYEEEE. The CDR3 is 17 amino acids. Trimming pared 1 base from V and 0 bases from J, leaving 14 bases between. The CDR3 DNA follows: TGTGCCAGCAGCTTGTTAAGGCACGGGTTAGCCAAAAACATTCAGTACTTC. Amino acids: CASSLLRHGLAKNIQYF.